The rows below give T cell receptor beta chains drawn from one sample of a study of OX40 agonist ivuxolimab in advanced cancers. Assay used: immunoSEQ multiplex PCR; TCRdb lists only in-frame clones, some missing. This table has about 92,000 clones, approximately 91% appearing once. Sample: CD4+ or CD8+ T cells sorted from blood, taken in a trial of the OX40 agonist ivuxolimab. The receptors stem from an adult with an advanced solid tumor such as melanoma, head and neck, liver or kidney cancer. Each CDR3 is given with its conserved first and last residue. Fields, in order: V gene, D gene, clone size, J gene, CDR3 DNA, CDR3 protein. A D gene is named only where the DNA matches it firmly. Size is omitted from some rows. Given values are once, few, many or a class for expanded clones.

>TRBV2|TRBD2|.|TRBJ2-2
TGTGCCAGCAGTGAAGCCAGGACTAGCGGGAGCCGGAACACCGGGGAGCTGTTTTTT
CASSEARTSGSRNTGELFF
>TRBV7-9|.|.|TRBJ2-5
TGTGCCAGCACCCTTGTGACAGCAGCTATTCAAGAGACCCAGTACTTC
CASTLVTAAIQETQYF
>TRBV28|TRBD2|once|TRBJ2-7
TGTGCCAGCACGAGCGGGAGTACCTACGAGCAGTACTTC
CASTSGSTYEQYF
>TRBV28|.|.|TRBJ2-7
TGTGCCAGCAGTTTAGGGGCAGGAAACTCCTACGAGCAGTACTTC
CASSLGAGNSYEQYF
>TRBV5-4|.|.|TRBJ1-2
TGTGCCAGCAGCTTATCCTTGGGATATGGCTACACCTTC
CASSLSLGYGYTF
>TRBV19|.|.|TRBJ2-3
TGTGCCAGTAGTATACGGGGTAGCACAGATACGCAGTATTTT
CASSIRGSTDTQYF
>TRBV5-6|.|.|TRBJ2-1
TGTGCCAGCCGCCGGGCAGGGAGTTACAATGAGCAGTTCTTC
CASRRAGSYNEQFF
>TRBV5-1|TRBD1|.|TRBJ2-7
TGCGCCAGCAGCTTAGGTCCGACCGGGACAGGGAGCTACGAGCAGTACTTC
CASSLGPTGTGSYEQYF
>TRBV6-6|.|.|TRBJ2-5
TGTGCCAGCAGTTACTCGCTGAGGCAAGAGACCCAGTACTTC
CASSYSLRQETQYF
>TRBV2|.|.|TRBJ1-2
TGTGCCAGCAGGGCCAGTCAGGCCGGTGGCTATGGCTACACCTTC
CASRASQAGGYGYTF